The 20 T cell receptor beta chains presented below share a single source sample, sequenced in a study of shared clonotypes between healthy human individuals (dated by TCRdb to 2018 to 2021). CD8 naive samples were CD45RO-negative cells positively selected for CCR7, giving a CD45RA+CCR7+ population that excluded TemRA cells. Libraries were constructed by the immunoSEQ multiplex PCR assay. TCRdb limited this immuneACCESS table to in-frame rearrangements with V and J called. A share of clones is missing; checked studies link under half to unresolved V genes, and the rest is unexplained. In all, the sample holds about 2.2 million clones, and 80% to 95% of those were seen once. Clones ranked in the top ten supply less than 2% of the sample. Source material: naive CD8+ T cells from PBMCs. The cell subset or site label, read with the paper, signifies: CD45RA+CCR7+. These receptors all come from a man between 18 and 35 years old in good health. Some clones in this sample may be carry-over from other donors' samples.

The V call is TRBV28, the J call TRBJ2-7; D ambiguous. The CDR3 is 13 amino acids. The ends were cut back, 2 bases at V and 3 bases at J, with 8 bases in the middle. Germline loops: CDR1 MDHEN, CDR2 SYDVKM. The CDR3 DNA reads TGTGCCAGCAGTTTAGGTTCCTACTACGAGCAGTACTTC. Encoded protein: CASSLGSYYEQYF.

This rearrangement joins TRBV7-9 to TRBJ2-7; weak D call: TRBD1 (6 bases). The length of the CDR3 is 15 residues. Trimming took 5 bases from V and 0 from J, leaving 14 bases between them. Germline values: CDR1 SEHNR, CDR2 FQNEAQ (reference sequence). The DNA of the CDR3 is TGTGCCAGCAGCCCCGAGGGACACCGCTCCTACGAGCAGTACTTC. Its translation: CASSPEGHRSYEQYF. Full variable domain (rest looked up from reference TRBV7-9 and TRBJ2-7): DTGVSQNPRHKITKRGQNVTFRCDPISEHNRLYWYRQTLGQGPEFLTYFQNEAQLEKSRLLSDRFSAERPKGSFSTLEIQRTEQGDSAMYLCASSPEGHRSYEQYFGPGTRLTVT.

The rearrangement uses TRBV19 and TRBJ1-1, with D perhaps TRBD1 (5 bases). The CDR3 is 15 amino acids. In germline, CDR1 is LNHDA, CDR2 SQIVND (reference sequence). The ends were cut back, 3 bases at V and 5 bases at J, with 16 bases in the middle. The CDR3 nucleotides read TGTGCCAGTAGTATGGGGCTCTCCGGCAGGACTGAAGCTTTCTTT. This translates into CASSMGLSGRTEAFF.

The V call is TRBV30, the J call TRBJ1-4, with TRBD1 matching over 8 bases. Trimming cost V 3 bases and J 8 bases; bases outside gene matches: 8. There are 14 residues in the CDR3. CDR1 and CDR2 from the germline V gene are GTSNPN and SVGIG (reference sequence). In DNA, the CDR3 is TGTGCCTGGAGCGCGCTGGACAGGGTAGAAAAACTGTTTTTT. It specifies CAWSALDRVEKLFF.

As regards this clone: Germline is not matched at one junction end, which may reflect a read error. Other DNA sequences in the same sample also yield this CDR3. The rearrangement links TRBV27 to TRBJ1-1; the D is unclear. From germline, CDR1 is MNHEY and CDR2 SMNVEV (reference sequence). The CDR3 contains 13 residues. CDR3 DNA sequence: TGTGCCAGCAGTCTATCCTTGTTCACTGAAGCTTTCTTT. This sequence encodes CASSLSLFTEAFF.

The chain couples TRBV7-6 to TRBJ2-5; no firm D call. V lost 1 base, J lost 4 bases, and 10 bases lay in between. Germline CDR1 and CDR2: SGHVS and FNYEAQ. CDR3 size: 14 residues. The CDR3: CASSLGGRRETQYF. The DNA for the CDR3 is TGTGCCAGCAGCTTAGGAGGACGACGAGAGACCCAGTACTTC. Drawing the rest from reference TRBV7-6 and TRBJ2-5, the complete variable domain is GAGVSQSPRYKVTKRGQDVALRCDPISGHVSLYWYRQALGQGPEFLTYFNYEAQQDKSGLPNDRFSAERPEGSISTLTIQRTEQRDSAMYRCASSLGGRRETQYFGPGTRLLVL.

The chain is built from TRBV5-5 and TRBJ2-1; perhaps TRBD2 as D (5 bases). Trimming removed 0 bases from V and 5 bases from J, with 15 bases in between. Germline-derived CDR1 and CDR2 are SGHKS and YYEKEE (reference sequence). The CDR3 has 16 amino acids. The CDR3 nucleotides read TGTGCCAGCAGCTTGGAAATCAGCGGAGACAACAATGAGCAGTTCTTC. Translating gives CASSLEISGDNNEQFF. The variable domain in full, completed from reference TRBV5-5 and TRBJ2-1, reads DAGVTQSPTHLIKTRGQQVTLRCSPISGHKSVSWYQQVLGQGPQFIFQYYEKEERGRGNFPDRFSARQFPNYSSELNVNALLLGDSALYLCASSLEISGDNNEQFFGPGTRLTVL.

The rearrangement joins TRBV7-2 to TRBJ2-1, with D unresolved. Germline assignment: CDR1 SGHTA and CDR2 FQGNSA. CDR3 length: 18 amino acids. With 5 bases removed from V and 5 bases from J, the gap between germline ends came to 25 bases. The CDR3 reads CASSPLGADVNRNNEQFF. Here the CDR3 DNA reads TGTGCCAGCAGCCCCCTAGGAGCCGACGTCAACCGAAACAATGAGCAGTTCTTC. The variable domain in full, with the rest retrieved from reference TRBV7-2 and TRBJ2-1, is GAGVSQSPSNKVTEKGKDVELRCDPISGHTALYWYRQSLGQGLEFLIYFQGNSAPDKSGLPSDRFSAERTGGSVSTLTIQRTQQEDSAVYLCASSPLGADVNRNNEQFFGPGTRLTVL.

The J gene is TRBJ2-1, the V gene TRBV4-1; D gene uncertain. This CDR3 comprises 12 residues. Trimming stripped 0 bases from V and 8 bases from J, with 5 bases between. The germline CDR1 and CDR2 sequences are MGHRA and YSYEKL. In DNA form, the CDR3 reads TGCGCCAGCAGCCAAGATTGGTATGAGCAGTTCTTC. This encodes CASSQDWYEQFF.

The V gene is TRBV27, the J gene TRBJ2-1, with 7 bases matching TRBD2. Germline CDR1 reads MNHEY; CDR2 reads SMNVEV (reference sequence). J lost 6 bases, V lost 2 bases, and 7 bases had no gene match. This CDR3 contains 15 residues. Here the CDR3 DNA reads TGTGCCAGCAGTTTAGGTGGGAGGGTTGGCAATGAGCAGTTCTTC. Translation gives CASSLGGRVGNEQFF.

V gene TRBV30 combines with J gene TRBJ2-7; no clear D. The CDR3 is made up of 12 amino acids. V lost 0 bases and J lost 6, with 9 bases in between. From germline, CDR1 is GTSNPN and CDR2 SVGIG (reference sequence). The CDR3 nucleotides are TGTGCCTGGAGTGTGCGAGGTTTCGAGCAGTACTTC. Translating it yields CAWSVRGFEQYF.

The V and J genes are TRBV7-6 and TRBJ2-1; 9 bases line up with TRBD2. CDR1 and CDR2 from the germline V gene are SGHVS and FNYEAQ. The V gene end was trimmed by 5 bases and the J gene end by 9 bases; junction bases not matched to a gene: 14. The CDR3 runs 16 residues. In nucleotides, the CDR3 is TGTGCCAGCAGCCCCCAGTGGGTAGCGGGAGAAACTGAGCAGTTCTTC. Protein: CASSPQWVAGETEQFF.

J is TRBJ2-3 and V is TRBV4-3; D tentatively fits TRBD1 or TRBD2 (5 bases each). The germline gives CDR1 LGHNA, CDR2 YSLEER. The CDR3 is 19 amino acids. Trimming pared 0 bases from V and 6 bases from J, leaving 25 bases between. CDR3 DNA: TGCGCCAGCAGCCAAGAAACCGCCCCAAGTCGGGACCCCTACGATACGCAGTATTTT. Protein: CASSQETAPSRDPYDTQYF.

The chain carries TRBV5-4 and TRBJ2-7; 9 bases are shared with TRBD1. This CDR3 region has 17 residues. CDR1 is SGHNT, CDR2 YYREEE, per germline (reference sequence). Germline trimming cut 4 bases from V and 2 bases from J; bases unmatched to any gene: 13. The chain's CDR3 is CASSRPSTGGSTYEQYF. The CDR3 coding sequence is TGTGCCAGCAGCCGCCCTTCAACAGGGGGCTCAACCTACGAGCAGTACTTC.

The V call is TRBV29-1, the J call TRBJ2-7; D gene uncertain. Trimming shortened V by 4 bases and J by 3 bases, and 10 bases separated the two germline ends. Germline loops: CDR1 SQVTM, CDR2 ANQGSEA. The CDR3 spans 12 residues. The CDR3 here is CSVVEPVYEQYF. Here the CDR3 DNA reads TGCAGCGTTGTGGAACCGGTCTACGAGCAGTACTTC.

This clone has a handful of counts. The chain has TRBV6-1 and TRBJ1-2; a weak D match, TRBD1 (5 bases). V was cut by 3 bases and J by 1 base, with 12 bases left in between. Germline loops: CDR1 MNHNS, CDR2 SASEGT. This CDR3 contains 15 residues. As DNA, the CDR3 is TGTGCCAGCAGTGACAGGGTTACCCTTAACTATGGCTACACCTTC. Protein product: CASSDRVTLNYGYTF.

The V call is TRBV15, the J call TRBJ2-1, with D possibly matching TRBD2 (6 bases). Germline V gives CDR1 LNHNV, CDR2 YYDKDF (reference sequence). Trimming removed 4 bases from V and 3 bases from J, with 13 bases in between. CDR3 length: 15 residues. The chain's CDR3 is CATSTFIAVYNEQFF. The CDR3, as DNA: TGTGCCACCAGCACTTTCATAGCGGTCTACAATGAGCAGTTCTTC.

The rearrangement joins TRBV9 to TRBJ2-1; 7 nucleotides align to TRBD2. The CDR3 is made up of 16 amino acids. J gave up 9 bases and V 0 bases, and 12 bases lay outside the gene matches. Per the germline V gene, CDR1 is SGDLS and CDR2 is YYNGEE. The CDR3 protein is CASSVGSGRRSFEQFF. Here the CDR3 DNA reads TGTGCCAGCAGCGTAGGTAGCGGGCGGAGGTCGTTTGAGCAGTTCTTC.

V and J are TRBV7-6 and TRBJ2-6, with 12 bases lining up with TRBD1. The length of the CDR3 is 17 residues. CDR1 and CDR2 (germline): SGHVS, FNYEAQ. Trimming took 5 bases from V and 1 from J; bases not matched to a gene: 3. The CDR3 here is CASSPGQGASGANVLTF. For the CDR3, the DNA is TGTGCCAGCAGCCCGGGACAGGGGGCTTCTGGGGCCAACGTCCTGACTTTC. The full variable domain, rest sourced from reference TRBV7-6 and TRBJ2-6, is GAGVSQSPRYKVTKRGQDVALRCDPISGHVSLYWYRQALGQGPEFLTYFNYEAQQDKSGLPNDRFSAERPEGSISTLTIQRTEQRDSAMYRCASSPGQGASGANVLTFGAGSRLTVL.

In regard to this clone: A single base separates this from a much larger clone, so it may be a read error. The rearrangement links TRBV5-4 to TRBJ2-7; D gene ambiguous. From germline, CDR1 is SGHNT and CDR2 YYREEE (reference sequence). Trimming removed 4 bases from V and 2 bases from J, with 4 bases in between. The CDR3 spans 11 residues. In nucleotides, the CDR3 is TGTGCCAGCAGCCCCGCCTACGAGCAGTACTTC. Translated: CASSPAYEQYF.